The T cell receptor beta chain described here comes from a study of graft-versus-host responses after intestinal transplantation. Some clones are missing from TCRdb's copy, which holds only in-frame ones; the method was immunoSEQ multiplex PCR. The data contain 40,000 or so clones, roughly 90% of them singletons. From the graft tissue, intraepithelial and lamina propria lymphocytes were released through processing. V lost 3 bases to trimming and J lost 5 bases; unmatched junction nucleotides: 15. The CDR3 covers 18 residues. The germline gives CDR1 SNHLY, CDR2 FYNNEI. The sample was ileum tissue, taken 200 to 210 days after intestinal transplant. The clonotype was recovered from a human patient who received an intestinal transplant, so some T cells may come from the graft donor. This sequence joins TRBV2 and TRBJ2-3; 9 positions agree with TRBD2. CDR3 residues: CASSEGPGRGGLGDTQYF. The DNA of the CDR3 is TGTGCCAGCAGTGAGGGCCCGGGGCGGGGGGGCCTTGGAGATACGCAGTATTTT.